The 8 T cell receptor beta chains below come from one sample, sequenced in a study of identical twins. TCRdb ran MiXCR on the 5' RACE reads and lists one entry per CDR3 protein. The data contain approximately 630,000 distinct CDR3 sequences, less than 9% of them singletons. These data are also associated with another study on yellow fever vaccine responses in identical twins.

The sample was PBMCs. The receptors come from a woman aged 18-35 years in good health.

This clonotype was detected ten times or more. The J gene is TRBJ1-1, the V gene TRBV7-2, with D hard to call. V was trimmed by 1 base and J by 4 bases, leaving 10 bases between them. The CDR3 loop spans 14 amino acids. The V gene's germline CDR1 is SGHTA and CDR2 FQGNSA. CDR3 residues: CASSLEGSGTEAFF. The DNA of the CDR3 is TGTGCCAGCAGCTTAGAAGGCAGCGGCACTGAAGCTTTCTTT.

There are many counts of this clonotype. The gene calls are TRBV27 and TRBJ2-5, with a weak D call TRBD2 (5 bases). V gave up 3 bases and J gave up 5 bases, with 10 bases separating them. The CDR3 is 13 residues long. Per germline, CDR1 MNHEY and CDR2 SMNVEV (reference sequence). The CDR3 region has the DNA TGTGCCAGCAGTTTTAGAGGGTTGGAGACCCAGTACTTC. Translated: CASSFRGLETQYF.

There are a few counts of this clonotype. J is TRBJ2-3 and V is TRBV4-2; TRBD2 matches at 7 bases. From germline, CDR1 is LGHNA and CDR2 YNFKEQ. Trimming at V came to 4 bases and at J to 2 bases, leaving 9 bases not matched to a gene. This CDR3 spans 16 amino acids. The CDR3 here is CASSREDGLVTDTQYF. The DNA for the CDR3 is TGTGCCAGCAGCCGAGAAGACGGACTAGTCACAGATACGCAGTATTTT.

This clonotype was observed a few times. The chain recombines TRBV12-3 or TRBV12-4 with TRBJ1-1; the D is unclear. The CDR3 consists of 14 residues. V gave up 7 bases and J gave up 1 base, with 13 bases separating them. The CDR3 bases are TGTGCCAGCATCTTGGGCACACAGAACACTGAAGCTTTCTTT. It specifies CASILGTQNTEAFF.

This clonotype has more than one count but fewer than ten. The chain recombines TRBV2 with TRBJ2-5; the match to TRBD1 covers 8 bases. J was trimmed by 5 bases and V by 6 bases; bases with no gene match: 8. The CDR3 sequence is 14 residues long. The germline V gene encodes CDR1 SNHLY and CDR2 FYNNEI. In DNA form, the CDR3 reads TGTGCCAGCAGGCTAGGACAGGGTTGGGAGACCCAGTACTTC. It yields the protein CASRLGQGWETQYF.

The V call is TRBV7-2, the J call TRBJ2-7, with unresolved D. Trimming removed 1 base from V and 2 bases from J, with 6 bases in between. The germline CDR1 and CDR2 sequences are SGHTA and FQGNSA. The CDR3 consists of 13 residues. CDR3 protein: CASSLVPTYEQYV. The CDR3 bases are TGTGCCAGCAGCTTAGTGCCAACCTACGAGCAGTACGTC.

CDR3 sequence (DNA): TGTGCCACCAGTGTCGGGACCTCCCAGGGGCAGTTCTTC. It codes for CATSVGTSQGQFF. V and J are TRBV24-1 and TRBJ2-1, with D perhaps TRBD1 or TRBD2 (5 bases each). This CDR3 is 13 amino acids long. Trimming took off 5 bases at V and 12 bases at J, with 16 bases between the two ends. The germline gives CDR1 KGHDR, CDR2 SFDVKD.

This clonotype was recorded at least ten times. CDR3 DNA: TGCGCCAGCAGCCCTCGAATCAAGGCGTATACGCAGTATTTT. It specifies CASSPRIKAYTQYF. V and J are TRBV5-1 and TRBJ2-3, with D uncertain. Trimming stripped 4 bases from V and 7 bases from J, with 16 bases between. Per germline, CDR1 SGHRS and CDR2 YFSETQ. This CDR3 has 14 residues.